The rows below give T cell receptor beta chains drawn from one sample of a study of CD8+CD57+ T cells in acquired aplastic anemia. TCRdb re-analysed the reads in MiXCR, keeping a single row per CDR3 protein. Of roughly 150,000 distinct CDR3 sequences detected, about 45% appear once; the ten largest clones hold around 3%. Sequenced input: sorted CD4+, CD8+, or CD8+CD57+ T cells (not recorded which) from PBMCs. Receptors originate from a human donor with aplastic anemia. Each CDR3 is given with its conserved first and last residue. The D gene is left open where the match is weak. Where a row states a size, it is once, few, many or the class of an expanded clone; other rows omit it.

j_gene: TRBJ2-7; d_gene: TRBD2; v_gene: TRBV5-1; abundance: many; CDR3nt: TGCGCCAGCACCCTTGGGGCGGGAGGCTCCTACGAGCAGTACTTC; CDR3aa: CASTLGAGGSYEQYF
j_gene: TRBJ1-5; d_gene: TRBD1; v_gene: TRBV19; abundance: -; CDR3nt: TGTGCCAGTAGTTCGGACAGGGGAGGTGGGGCCCAGCATTTT; CDR3aa: CASSSDRGGGAQHF
j_gene: TRBJ2-7; d_gene: TRBD1; v_gene: TRBV10-3; abundance: few; CDR3nt: TGTGCCATCAGTTCCGCCGGGACAGCAGCCTACGAGCAGTACTTC; CDR3aa: CAISSAGTAAYEQYF
j_gene: TRBJ1-5; d_gene: -; v_gene: TRBV18; abundance: few; CDR3nt: TGTGCCAGCTCCCCAAACAGGGCTGGCCAGCCCCAGCATTTT; CDR3aa: CASSPNRAGQPQHF
j_gene: TRBJ2-3; d_gene: -; v_gene: TRBV24-1; abundance: many; CDR3nt: TGTGCCACCTCGGGGGAGACGGATACGCAGTATTTT; CDR3aa: CATSGETDTQYF
j_gene: TRBJ2-7; d_gene: -; v_gene: TRBV29-1; abundance: once; CDR3nt: TGCAGCGTTGTTGTAAGCTACGAGCAGTACTTC; CDR3aa: CSVVVSYEQYF
j_gene: TRBJ2-5; d_gene: -; v_gene: TRBV7-7; abundance: few; CDR3nt: TGTGCTAGCAGCAAAGGGGGAAAAGAGACCCAGTACTTC; CDR3aa: CASSKGGKETQYF
j_gene: TRBJ2-2; d_gene: -; v_gene: TRBV7-2; abundance: -; CDR3nt: TGTGCCAGCAGCCACCTGGGCCCTAGCACCGGGGAGCTGTTTTTT; CDR3aa: CASSHLGPSTGELFF
j_gene: TRBJ1-3; d_gene: -; v_gene: TRBV19; abundance: -; CDR3nt: TGTGCCAGTAGTATCGGCGCCGGTGGAAACACCATATATTTT; CDR3aa: CASSIGAGGNTIYF
j_gene: TRBJ2-2; d_gene: TRBD2; v_gene: TRBV20-1; abundance: -; CDR3nt: TGCAGTGCTAGAGACGCGACTAGCGTCTCCGGGGAGCTGTTTTTT; CDR3aa: CSARDATSVSGELFF
j_gene: TRBJ2-1; d_gene: -; v_gene: TRBV7-3; abundance: few; CDR3nt: TGTGCCAGCAGTTTCCTCGGGCCCTACAATGAGCAGTTCTTC; CDR3aa: CASSFLGPYNEQFF
j_gene: TRBJ1-5; d_gene: -; v_gene: TRBV29-1; abundance: once; CDR3nt: TGCAGCGTCGCCCAGGGGAACAGCAATCAGCCCCAGCATTTT; CDR3aa: CSVAQGNSNQPQHF
j_gene: TRBJ1-1; d_gene: -; v_gene: TRBV19; abundance: -; CDR3nt: TGTGCCAGTAACATAGATACGAACACTGAAGCTTTCTTT; CDR3aa: CASNIDTNTEAFF
j_gene: TRBJ2-7; d_gene: -; v_gene: TRBV19; abundance: -; CDR3nt: TGTGCCAGTATCGGCGGCGAGTCCTACGAGCAGTACTTC; CDR3aa: CASIGGESYEQYF
j_gene: TRBJ2-1; d_gene: TRBD2; v_gene: TRBV4-3; abundance: many; CDR3nt: TGCGCCAGCAGCCAAGATAGCGGGACTTACAATGAGCAGTTCTTC; CDR3aa: CASSQDSGTYNEQFF
j_gene: TRBJ2-7; d_gene: TRBD1; v_gene: TRBV27; abundance: many; CDR3nt: TGTGCCAGCAGAAACAGGGGACAGGGGTCCTACGAGCAGTACTTC; CDR3aa: CASRNRGQGSYEQYF
j_gene: TRBJ1-3; d_gene: -; v_gene: TRBV19; abundance: -; CDR3nt: TGTGCCAGTCTACCTAGGCCGGGAAACACCATATATTTT; CDR3aa: CASLPRPGNTIYF
j_gene: TRBJ2-3; d_gene: TRBD1; v_gene: TRBV5-8; abundance: many; CDR3nt: TGTGCCAGCAGCCAGGACAGGGGGCGGAATACGCAGTATTTT; CDR3aa: CASSQDRGRNTQYF
j_gene: TRBJ2-2; d_gene: TRBD1; v_gene: TRBV2; abundance: few; CDR3nt: TGTGCCAGCGGGGGACAGATCACCGGGGAGCTGTTTTTT; CDR3aa: CASGGQITGELFF
j_gene: TRBJ2-6; d_gene: TRBD2; v_gene: TRBV5-5; abundance: -; CDR3nt: TGTGCCAGCAGCTTTTCGGGGGGCTCTGGGGCCAACGTCCTGACTTTC; CDR3aa: CASSFSGGSGANVLTF
j_gene: TRBJ2-1; d_gene: TRBD1; v_gene: TRBV9; abundance: -; CDR3nt: TGTGCCAGCAGCGCGCACCGCCCCACCGGGACAGGCACCAATGAGCAGTTCTTC; CDR3aa: CASSAHRPTGTGTNEQFF
j_gene: TRBJ1-3; d_gene: -; v_gene: TRBV2; abundance: -; CDR3nt: TGTGCCAGCAGTGAAGGTGGAGAACCTGGAAACACCATATATTTT; CDR3aa: CASSEGGEPGNTIYF
j_gene: TRBJ2-3; d_gene: TRBD1; v_gene: TRBV5-6; abundance: -; CDR3nt: TGTGCCAGCAGCCTCGGACAGGGGAAGACAGATACGCAGTATTTT; CDR3aa: CASSLGQGKTDTQYF
j_gene: TRBJ2-5; d_gene: -; v_gene: TRBV12-3/TRBV12-4; abundance: -; CDR3nt: TGTGCCAGCAGTCGGCCTGTAAACTACGAGCAGTGCTTC; CDR3aa: CASSRPVNYEQCF
j_gene: TRBJ2-7; d_gene: -; v_gene: TRBV6-6; abundance: many; CDR3nt: TGTGCCAGCAGTTACAGGCTAAGGGCAGGGAGCCCCTACGAGCAGTACTTC; CDR3aa: CASSYRLRAGSPYEQYF
j_gene: TRBJ2-1; d_gene: TRBD2; v_gene: TRBV24-1; abundance: many; CDR3nt: TGTGCCACCAGTGGTGCGGGAGCCCTCAATGAGCAGTTCTTC; CDR3aa: CATSGAGALNEQFF
j_gene: TRBJ1-1; d_gene: -; v_gene: TRBV7-2; abundance: few; CDR3nt: TGTGCCAGCAGCGAGGGCGCGGGAGACACTGAAGCTTTCTTT; CDR3aa: CASSEGAGDTEAFF
j_gene: TRBJ2-2; d_gene: -; v_gene: TRBV5-1; abundance: -; CDR3nt: TGCGCCTCCGCGATGAACACCGGGGAGCTGTTTTTT; CDR3aa: CASAMNTGELFF
j_gene: TRBJ2-5; d_gene: -; v_gene: TRBV20-1; abundance: -; CDR3nt: TGCAGTGTCCCAGGGTGGACCCCCCCAGGGACCCAGTACTTC; CDR3aa: CSVPGWTPPGTQYF
j_gene: TRBJ2-7; d_gene: TRBD1; v_gene: TRBV15; abundance: -; CDR3nt: TGTGCCACCGGGACAGGGGGCTACGAGCAGTACTTC; CDR3aa: CATGTGGYEQYF
j_gene: TRBJ2-1; d_gene: TRBD1; v_gene: TRBV20-1; abundance: many; CDR3nt: TGCAGTGCTAGAGATCCCAACGGACAGGGGGGAGTATGGGAGCAGTTCTTC; CDR3aa: CSARDPNGQGGVWEQFF
j_gene: TRBJ1-1; d_gene: TRBD1; v_gene: TRBV5-6; abundance: -; CDR3nt: TGTGCCAGCAGCCCAGGGACAGGTTGGAACACTGAAGCTTTCTTT; CDR3aa: CASSPGTGWNTEAFF
j_gene: TRBJ2-2; d_gene: -; v_gene: TRBV24-1; abundance: many; CDR3nt: TGTGCCACCAGTGATGCGGGACAGAACACCGGGGAGCTGTTTTTT; CDR3aa: CATSDAGQNTGELFF
j_gene: TRBJ1-5; d_gene: TRBD1; v_gene: TRBV24-1; abundance: -; CDR3nt: TGTGCCACCAGTGATGCAGGGGGTCGAAATCAGCCCCAGCATTTT; CDR3aa: CATSDAGGRNQPQHF
j_gene: TRBJ1-1; d_gene: TRBD1; v_gene: TRBV9; abundance: many; CDR3nt: TGTGCCAGCAGCCTTACAGGGGCGGTTGAGACTGAAGCTTTCTTT; CDR3aa: CASSLTGAVETEAFF
j_gene: TRBJ1-5; d_gene: -; v_gene: TRBV7-3; abundance: many; CDR3nt: TGTGCCAGCAGCCAGGACAGAGGTCAGCCCCAGCATTTT; CDR3aa: CASSQDRGQPQHF
j_gene: TRBJ2-7; d_gene: -; v_gene: TRBV7-2; abundance: many; CDR3nt: TGTGCCAGCAGCCTTCCCGACGGGCCCTACGAGCAGTACTTC; CDR3aa: CASSLPDGPYEQYF
j_gene: TRBJ2-5; d_gene: -; v_gene: TRBV5-8; abundance: many; CDR3nt: TGTGCCAGCAGCTTGGACAGGGCGGAGACCCAGTACTTC; CDR3aa: CASSLDRAETQYF
j_gene: TRBJ2-7; d_gene: -; v_gene: TRBV7-9; abundance: many; CDR3nt: TGTGCCAGCAGCTTAGCGGGGGGCTACGAGCAGTACTTC; CDR3aa: CASSLAGGYEQYF
j_gene: TRBJ1-1; d_gene: -; v_gene: TRBV10-2; abundance: -; CDR3nt: TGCGCCAGCAGTGAGTCGGGCGGAAACACTGAAGCTTTCTTT; CDR3aa: CASSESGGNTEAFF
j_gene: TRBJ1-1; d_gene: -; v_gene: TRBV13; abundance: many; CDR3nt: TGTGCCAGCAGCTATTCGGTGGTAGGCACTGAAGCTTTCTTT; CDR3aa: CASSYSVVGTEAFF
j_gene: TRBJ2-7; d_gene: -; v_gene: TRBV13; abundance: few; CDR3nt: TGTGCCAGCAGCTTGGGGTCGGGGTCCTACGAGCAGTACTTC; CDR3aa: CASSLGSGSYEQYF
j_gene: TRBJ2-7; d_gene: TRBD2; v_gene: TRBV20-1; abundance: few; CDR3nt: TGCAGTGCTGGAGATACCGGGACTAGCGGCACCTACGAGCAGTACTTC; CDR3aa: CSAGDTGTSGTYEQYF
j_gene: TRBJ1-1; d_gene: -; v_gene: TRBV29-1; abundance: -; CDR3nt: TGCAGCGTTGAGAACAGGGAGAACACTGAAGCTTTCTTT; CDR3aa: CSVENRENTEAFF
j_gene: TRBJ2-7; d_gene: TRBD2; v_gene: TRBV12-3/TRBV12-4; abundance: -; CDR3nt: TGTGCCAGCAGAGCCGGACTAGCGGACTACGAGCAGTACTTC; CDR3aa: CASRAGLADYEQYF
j_gene: TRBJ1-1; d_gene: TRBD1; v_gene: TRBV19; abundance: -; CDR3nt: TGTGCCAGTAGTATAGGACAGGGGATGAACACTGAAGCTTTCTTT; CDR3aa: CASSIGQGMNTEAFF
j_gene: TRBJ1-2; d_gene: TRBD1; v_gene: TRBV24-1; abundance: -; CDR3nt: TGTGCCACCAGTGACCGGGACAGGGGGTTCGGCTACACCTTC; CDR3aa: CATSDRDRGFGYTF
j_gene: TRBJ1-2; d_gene: -; v_gene: TRBV19; abundance: -; CDR3nt: TGTGCCAGTTCGGGGAGCTCTGGAAACACCTTC; CDR3aa: CASSGSSGNTF
j_gene: TRBJ2-3; d_gene: TRBD2; v_gene: TRBV20-1; abundance: many; CDR3nt: TGCAGTGCTTGGCCCGATAGCGGGACCCTAACAGATACGCAGTATTTT; CDR3aa: CSAWPDSGTLTDTQYF
j_gene: TRBJ2-7; d_gene: TRBD1; v_gene: TRBV29-1; abundance: few; CDR3nt: TGCAGCGTTGAAGGTGGGGGACAGGGCTACGAGCAGTACTTC; CDR3aa: CSVEGGGQGYEQYF
j_gene: TRBJ1-2; d_gene: TRBD1; v_gene: TRBV5-4; abundance: -; CDR3nt: TGTGCCAGCAGCCCGGACAGGGGTTATGGCTACACCTTC; CDR3aa: CASSPDRGYGYTF
j_gene: TRBJ1-2; d_gene: -; v_gene: TRBV2; abundance: few; CDR3nt: TGTGCCAGCACCCCGGGGACGACGCGCTACACCTTC; CDR3aa: CASTPGTTRYTF
j_gene: TRBJ2-5; d_gene: -; v_gene: TRBV6-1; abundance: many; CDR3nt: TGTGCCAGCAGTCAATTTACCACTAAAGAGACCCAGTACTTC; CDR3aa: CASSQFTTKETQYF
j_gene: TRBJ2-1; d_gene: -; v_gene: TRBV19; abundance: many; CDR3nt: TGTGCCAGTAGTGACCGCGGGACCTCCTACAATGAGCAGTTCTTC; CDR3aa: CASSDRGTSYNEQFF
j_gene: TRBJ2-1; d_gene: TRBD1; v_gene: TRBV20-1; abundance: many; CDR3nt: TGCAGTGCTACCAAATTGGGACAGGAATACAATGAGCAGTTCTTC; CDR3aa: CSATKLGQEYNEQFF
j_gene: TRBJ1-1; d_gene: -; v_gene: TRBV19; abundance: -; CDR3nt: TGTGCCAGTAGTACCCGGGGCCGGACGGCTTTCTTT; CDR3aa: CASSTRGRTAFF
j_gene: TRBJ2-2; d_gene: -; v_gene: TRBV2; abundance: many; CDR3nt: TGTGCCAGCAGGGCAGTGAGCACCGGGGAGCTGTTTTTT; CDR3aa: CASRAVSTGELFF